The clone carrying this T cell receptor (beta chain) was observed a handful of times. The entry originates in a study of control samples from healthy donors and cancer patients. Germline CDR1 reads SSHAT; CDR2 reads FNYEAQ (reference sequence). This CDR3 has 15 amino acids. Trimming left V 3 bases short and J 7 bases short, with 15 bases between. This table comes from immunoSEQ multiplex PCR, and its TCRdb copy is limited to in-frame clones, with some not included. Found here are about 100,000 clones, more than 75% of them singletons; the top ten hold 18%. The V gene is TRBV7-7, the J gene TRBJ2-2; D is uncertain. The specimen was blood. The clonotype comes from a woman aged 45-65 years in good health. The CDR3 loop reads CASSFDITRGGELFF. In DNA form, the CDR3 reads TGTGCCAGCAGCTTTGACATAACCCGCGGCGGGGAGCTGTTTTTT.